The sequence of this TCR beta chain was determined in a study of blood T cell repertoires in COVID-19. With 1 base clipped from V and 2 bases from J, the junction kept 8 bases outside the gene matches. The CDR3 runs to 16 residues. The germline CDR1 and CDR2 sequences are SGHTA and FQGNSA. In the source study's methods: Reference gene primer amplification gave estimated nucleated cell counts. The repertoire was sequenced with immunoSEQ multiplex PCR; TCRdb's copy has only in-frame clones and lacks some. For V, J and clone size, that table is used; D and trimming come from the DNA. The sample includes some 430,000 clones, 90% of them seen just once.

Sequencing was done on a sample of PBMCs or T cells enriched from blood (not recorded which). The rearrangement links TRBV7-2 to TRBJ2-7, with 7 bases matching TRBD1. This clonotype was sampled from a man younger than 35 who had recovered from COVID-19. In nucleotides, the CDR3 is TGTGCCAGCAGCTTAGAGGACAGGTCAGAACCCTACGAGCAGTACTTC. Translated, it gives CASSLEDRSEPYEQYF.